The clone carrying this TCR beta chain came up many times. No antigen is known for it. Breast cancer patients provided tissue from their axillary draining lymph nodes. This record belongs to a study of breast tumors, draining lymph nodes, adjacent tissues. Study-wide findings and caveats: That most tumor T cells come from lymph nodes remained unproven. Findings are consistent with lymph node origin and intratumoral expansion of most tumor T cells.

The length of the CDR3 is 16 residues. V lost 5 bases and J lost 4; bases outside the gene matches: 9. In TCRdb, the multiplex PCR reads were re-called with MiXCR into one record per CDR3 protein. The sample holds over 150,000 distinct CDR3 sequences, about 33% seen once. The material sequenced was axillary lymph node tissue. The clonotype was recovered from a female donor with breast cancer. Some clones in this sample may be carry-over from other donors' samples. V gene TRBV12-3 or TRBV12-4 combines with J gene TRBJ2-5; TRBD2 aligns across 11 bases. The DNA for the CDR3 is TGTGCCAGCAGTGATCGAACTAGCGGGGGTGGAGAGACCCAGTACTTC. Its protein product is CASSDRTSGGGETQYF.